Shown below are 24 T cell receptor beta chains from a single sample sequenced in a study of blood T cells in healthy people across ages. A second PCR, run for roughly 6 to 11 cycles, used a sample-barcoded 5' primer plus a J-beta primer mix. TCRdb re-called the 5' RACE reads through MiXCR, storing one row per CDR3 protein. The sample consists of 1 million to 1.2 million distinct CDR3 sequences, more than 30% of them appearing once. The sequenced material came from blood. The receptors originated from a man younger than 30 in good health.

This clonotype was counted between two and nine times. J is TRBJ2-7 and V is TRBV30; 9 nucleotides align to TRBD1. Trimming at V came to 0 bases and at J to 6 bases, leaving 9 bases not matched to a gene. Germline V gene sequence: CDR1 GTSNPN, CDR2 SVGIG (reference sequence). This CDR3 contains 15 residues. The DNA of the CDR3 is TGTGCCTGGAGTGTCGGGACAGGGTCCCTTTTCGAGCAGTACTTC. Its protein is CAWSVGTGSLFEQYF.

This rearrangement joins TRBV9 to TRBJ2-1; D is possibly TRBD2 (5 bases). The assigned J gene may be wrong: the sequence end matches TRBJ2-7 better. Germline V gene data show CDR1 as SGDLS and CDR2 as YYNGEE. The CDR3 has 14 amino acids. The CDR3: CASSVLASYNEQYF. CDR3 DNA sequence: TGTGCCAGCAGCGTTTTAGCGTCCTACAATGAGCAGTACTTC.

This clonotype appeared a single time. The chain's CDR3 is CASSQDLLGTEAFF. The DNA for the CDR3 is TGTGCCAGCAGCCAAGACCTGCTTGGAACTGAAGCTTTCTTT. The rearrangement links TRBV3-1 to TRBJ1-1; D is uncertain. V was pared by 0 bases and J by 5 bases, with 10 bases between. Germline CDR1 reads LGHDT; CDR2 reads YNNKEL (reference sequence). The CDR3 contains 14 residues.

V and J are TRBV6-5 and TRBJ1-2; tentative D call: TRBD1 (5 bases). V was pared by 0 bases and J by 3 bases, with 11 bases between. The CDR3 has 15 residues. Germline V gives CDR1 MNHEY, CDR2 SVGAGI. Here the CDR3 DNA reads TGTGCCAGCAGTTACTCGGGAAGGGGCGACTATGGCTACACCTTC. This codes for CASSYSGRGDYGYTF.

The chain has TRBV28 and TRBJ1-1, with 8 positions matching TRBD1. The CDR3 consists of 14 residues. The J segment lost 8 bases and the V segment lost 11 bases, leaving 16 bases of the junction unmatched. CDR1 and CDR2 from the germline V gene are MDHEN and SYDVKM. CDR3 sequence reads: CAVHLGQGPREAFF. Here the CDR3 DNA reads TGTGCCGTCCATCTAGGACAGGGCCCCCGGGAAGCTTTCTTT.

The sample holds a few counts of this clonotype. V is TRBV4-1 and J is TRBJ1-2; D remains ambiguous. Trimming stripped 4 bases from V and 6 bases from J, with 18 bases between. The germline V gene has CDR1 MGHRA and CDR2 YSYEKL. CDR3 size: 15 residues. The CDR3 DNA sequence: TGCGCCAGCAGCCCCTCCGCGGCCTACGATGATGGCTACACCTTC. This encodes CASSPSAAYDDGYTF.

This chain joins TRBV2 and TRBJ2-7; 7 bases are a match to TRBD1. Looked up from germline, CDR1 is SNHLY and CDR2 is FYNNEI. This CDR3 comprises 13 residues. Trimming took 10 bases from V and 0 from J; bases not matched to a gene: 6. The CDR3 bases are TGTGCCATTCAGACAGGGAGCTCCTACGAGCAGTACTTC. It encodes CAIQTGSSYEQYF. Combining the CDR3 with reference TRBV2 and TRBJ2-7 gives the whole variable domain EPEVTQTPSHQVTQMGQEVILRCVPISNHLYFYWYRQILGQKVEFLVSFYNNEISEKSEIFDDQFSVERPDGSNFTLKIRSTKLEDSAMYFCAIQTGSSYEQYFGPGTRLTVT.

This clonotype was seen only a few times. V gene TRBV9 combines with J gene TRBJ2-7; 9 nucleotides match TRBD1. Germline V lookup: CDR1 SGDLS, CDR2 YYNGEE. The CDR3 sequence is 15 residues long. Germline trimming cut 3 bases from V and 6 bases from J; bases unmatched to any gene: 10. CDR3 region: CASSATGTGIVEQYF. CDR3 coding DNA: TGTGCCAGCAGCGCGACCGGGACAGGGATCGTCGAGCAGTACTTC.

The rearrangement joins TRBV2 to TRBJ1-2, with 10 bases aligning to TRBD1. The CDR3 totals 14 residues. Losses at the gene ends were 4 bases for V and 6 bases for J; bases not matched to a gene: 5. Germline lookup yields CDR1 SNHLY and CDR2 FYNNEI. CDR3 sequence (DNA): TGTGCCAGCAGTGGGACAGGGGGATCAGATGGCTACACCTTC. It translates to CASSGTGGSDGYTF.

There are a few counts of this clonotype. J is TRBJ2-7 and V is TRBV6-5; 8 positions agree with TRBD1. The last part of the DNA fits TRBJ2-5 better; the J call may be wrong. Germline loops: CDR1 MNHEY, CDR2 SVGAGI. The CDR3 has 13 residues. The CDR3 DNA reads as TGTGCCAGCAGTTTCGACAGGGGTGAGACCCAGTACTTC. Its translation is CASSFDRGETQYF.

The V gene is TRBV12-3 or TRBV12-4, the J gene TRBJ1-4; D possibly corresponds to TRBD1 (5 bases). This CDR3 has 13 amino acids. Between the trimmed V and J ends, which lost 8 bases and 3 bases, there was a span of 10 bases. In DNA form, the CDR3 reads TGTGCCAGCGGGAGGGGTGCTAATGAAAAACTGTTTTTT. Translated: CASGRGANEKLFF.

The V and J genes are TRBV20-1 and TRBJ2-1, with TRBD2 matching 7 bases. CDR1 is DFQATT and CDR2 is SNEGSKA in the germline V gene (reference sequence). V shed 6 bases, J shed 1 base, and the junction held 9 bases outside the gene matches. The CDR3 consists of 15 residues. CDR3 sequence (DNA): TGCAGTGCAAGAAAGCGGGGTTTTTCCTACAATGAGCAGTTCTTC. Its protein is CSARKRGFSYNEQFF.

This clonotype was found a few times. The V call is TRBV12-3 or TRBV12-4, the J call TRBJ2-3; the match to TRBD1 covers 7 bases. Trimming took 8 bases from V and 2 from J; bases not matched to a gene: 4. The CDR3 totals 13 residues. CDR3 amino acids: CASGTAITDTQYF. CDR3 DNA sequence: TGTGCCAGCGGGACAGCAATCACAGATACGCAGTATTTT.

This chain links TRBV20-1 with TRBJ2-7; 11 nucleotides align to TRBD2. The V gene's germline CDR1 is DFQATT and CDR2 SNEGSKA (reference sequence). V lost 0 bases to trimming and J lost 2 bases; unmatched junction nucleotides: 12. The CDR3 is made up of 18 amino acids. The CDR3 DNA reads TGCAGTGCTAGAGAGCGGACAGTTAGCGGGGGGGATCCCTACGAGCAGTACTTC. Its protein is CSARERTVSGGDPYEQYF.

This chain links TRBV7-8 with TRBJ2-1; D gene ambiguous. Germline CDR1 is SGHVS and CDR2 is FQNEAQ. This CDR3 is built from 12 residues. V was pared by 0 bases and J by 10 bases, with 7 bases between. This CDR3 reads CASSLAKGEQFF. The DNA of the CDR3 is TGTGCCAGCAGCTTAGCGAAAGGCGAGCAGTTCTTC.

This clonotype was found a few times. The CDR3 region is CASSQPAQNTEAFF. DNA for the CDR3: TGTGCCAGCAGCCAGCCCGCCCAGAACACTGAAGCTTTCTTT. J is TRBJ1-1 and V is TRBV6-1, with D unresolved. CDR1 and CDR2 (germline): MNHNS, SASEGT. V lost 6 bases and J lost 1, with 12 bases in between. The CDR3 consists of 14 residues.

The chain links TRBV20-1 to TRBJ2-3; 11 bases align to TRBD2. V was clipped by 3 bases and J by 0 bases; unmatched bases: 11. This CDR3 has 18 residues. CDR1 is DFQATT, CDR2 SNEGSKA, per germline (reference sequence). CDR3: CSASGTSGLTSSTDTQYF. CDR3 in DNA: TGCAGTGCTAGTGGGACTAGCGGACTCACCTCTAGCACAGATACGCAGTATTTT.

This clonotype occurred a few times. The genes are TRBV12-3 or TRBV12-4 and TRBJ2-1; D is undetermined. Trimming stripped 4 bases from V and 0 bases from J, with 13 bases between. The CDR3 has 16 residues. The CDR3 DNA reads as TGTGCCAGCAGTTGGTGGAATCCCCGCTCCTACAATGAGCAGTTCTTC. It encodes CASSWWNPRSYNEQFF.

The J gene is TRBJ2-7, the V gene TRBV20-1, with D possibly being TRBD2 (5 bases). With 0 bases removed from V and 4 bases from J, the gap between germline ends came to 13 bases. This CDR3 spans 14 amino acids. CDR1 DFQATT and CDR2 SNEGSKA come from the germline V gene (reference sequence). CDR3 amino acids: CSARDERVLYEQYF. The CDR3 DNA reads TGCAGTGCTAGAGATGAGAGGGTTCTTTACGAGCAGTACTTC.

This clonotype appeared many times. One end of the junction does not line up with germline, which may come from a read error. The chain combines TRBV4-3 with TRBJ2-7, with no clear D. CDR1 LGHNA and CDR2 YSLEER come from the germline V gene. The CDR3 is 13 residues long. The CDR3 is CASSQDSSYEQYF. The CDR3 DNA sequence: TGTGCCAGCAGCCAAGATAGTAGCTACGAGCAGTACTTC.

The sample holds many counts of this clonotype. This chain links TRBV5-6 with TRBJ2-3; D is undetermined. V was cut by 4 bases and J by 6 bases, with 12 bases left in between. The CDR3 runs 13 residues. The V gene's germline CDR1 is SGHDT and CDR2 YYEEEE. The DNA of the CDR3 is TGTGCCAGCAGCCCGGGCGGTAGGGATACGCAGTATTTT. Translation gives CASSPGGRDTQYF. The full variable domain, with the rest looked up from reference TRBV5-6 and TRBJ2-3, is DAGVTQSPTHLIKTRGQQVTLRCSPKSGHDTVSWYQQALGQGPQFIFQYYEEEERQRGNFPDRFSGHQFPNYSSELNVNALLLGDSALYLCASSPGGRDTQYFGPGTRLTVL.

DNA for the CDR3: TGTGCCAGCAGCCGAAGAGGTGGGACGAACCAGCCCCAGCATTTT. This sequence encodes CASSRRGGTNQPQHF. V usage is TRBV12-3 or TRBV12-4 and J usage is TRBJ1-5; possibly TRBD1 for D (5 bases). This CDR3 region has 15 residues. Trimming stripped 6 bases from V and 7 bases from J, with 19 bases between.

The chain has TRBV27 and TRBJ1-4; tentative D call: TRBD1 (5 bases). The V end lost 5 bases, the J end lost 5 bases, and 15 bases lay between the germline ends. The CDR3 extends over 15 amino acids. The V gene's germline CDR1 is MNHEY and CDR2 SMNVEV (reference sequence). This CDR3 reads CASSVSGTRNEKLFF. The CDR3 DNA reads TGTGCCAGCAGTGTTTCCGGGACTAGAAATGAAAAACTGTTTTTT.

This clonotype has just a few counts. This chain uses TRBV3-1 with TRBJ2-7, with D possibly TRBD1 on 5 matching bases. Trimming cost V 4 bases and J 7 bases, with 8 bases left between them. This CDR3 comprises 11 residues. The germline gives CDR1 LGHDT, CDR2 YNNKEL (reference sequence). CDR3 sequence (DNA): TGTGCCAGCAGCCCCAACAGGGAGCAGTACTTC. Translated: CASSPNREQYF.